One and the same sample provided the 30 T cell receptor beta chains below, sequenced in a study of identical twins (dated by TCRdb to between 2015 and 2016). Library prep was done by 5' RACE. TCRdb shows the sequencer as Illumina HiSeq 2000. The public reads were reanalyzed by TCRdb: fastp trimming at Q25, MiXCR alignment, in-frame beta chains only. Every CDR3 protein is listed once, alongside the most common genes and DNA of its rows. Across this sample there are around 1.7 million distinct CDR3 sequences, with under 35% seen only once. The ten largest clones take up more than 0.25% of the sample. The specimen sequenced was cord blood. The origin of the receptors is a newborn girl in good health.

The chain is built from TRBV28 and TRBJ2-1; D unresolved. With the DNA end fitting TRBJ2-7 better, the J assignment may be wrong. Germline V lookup: CDR1 MDHEN, CDR2 SYDVKM. There are 15 residues in the CDR3. CDR3 sequence reads: CASSLPLSSYNEQYF. The CDR3 DNA is TGTGCCAGCAGTTTACCACTGAGCTCCTACAATGAGCAGTACTTC.

This clonotype was counted only a few times. This rearrangement joins TRBV24-1 to TRBJ2-5; possibly TRBD2 for D (6 bases). Deletions cut 10 bases from V and 3 bases from J, with 14 bases between. Germline CDR1 and CDR2: KGHDR and SFDVKD. CDR3 size: 13 residues. DNA of the CDR3: TGTGCCACGAGTAGGGCGGGAAAAGAGACCCAGTACTTC. Protein sequence: CATSRAGKETQYF.

At least ten counts were recorded for this clonotype. This chain uses TRBV6-2 or TRBV6-3 with TRBJ2-7, with TRBD1 identical over 7 bases. V shed 11 bases, J shed 3 bases, and the junction held 7 bases outside the gene matches. The germline V gene has CDR1 MNHEY and CDR2 SVGEGT. This CDR3 comprises 12 residues. The CDR3 DNA reads TGTGCCGCCCAGACAGGGATCTACGAGCAGTACTTC. This gives the protein CAAQTGIYEQYF.

The gene calls are TRBV4-2 and TRBJ2-1; 12 bases align to TRBD2. V lost 0 bases and J lost 6; bases outside the gene matches: 3. CDR3 length: 16 amino acids. Germline assignment: CDR1 LGHNA and CDR2 YNFKEQ. The CDR3 is CASSQEAGLAGNEQFF. CDR3 DNA sequence: TGTGCCAGCAGCCAAGAAGCGGGACTAGCGGGCAATGAGCAGTTCTTC.

The rearrangement links TRBV28 to TRBJ1-2; D ambiguous. Germline CDR1 MDHEN, CDR2 SYDVKM. CDR3 length equals 11 residues. Trimming stripped 6 bases from V and 7 bases from J, with 9 bases between. The CDR3 sequence is CASSFRSGYTF. CDR3 DNA sequence: TGTGCCAGCAGCTTCAGGAGTGGCTACACCTTC.

The chain carries TRBV5-6 and TRBJ2-3, with D hard to call. Germline V gives CDR1 SGHDT, CDR2 YYEEEE. The ends were cut back, 5 bases at V and 0 bases at J, with 13 bases in the middle. This CDR3 region has 15 residues. The CDR3 sequence: CASRTGPTSTDTQYF. CDR3 bases: TGTGCCAGCAGGACCGGGCCAACTAGCACAGATACGCAGTATTTT.

The chain couples TRBV10-3 to TRBJ2-4, with unresolved D. Between the trimmed V and J ends, which lost 6 bases and 13 bases, there was a span of 16 bases. The CDR3 sequence is 12 residues long. Germline V gene data show CDR1 as ENHRY and CDR2 as SYGVKD. CDR3 DNA sequence: TGTGCCATCAGGGGAAGCTCCTACGGGCAGTACTTC. The encoded protein is CAIRGSSYGQYF.

V gene TRBV5-4 combines with J gene TRBJ2-1; D could derive from TRBD1 or TRBD2 (5 bases each). V shed 7 bases and J shed 4 bases, with 18 bases lying between them. From germline, CDR1 is SGHNT and CDR2 YYREEE (reference sequence). The CDR3 is 15 residues long. Written as DNA, the CDR3 is TGTGCCAGCGGGGCACGGGATTATAATTACAATGAGCAGTTCTTC. Its translation is CASGARDYNYNEQFF. The variable domain in full, completed from reference TRBV5-4 and TRBJ2-1, reads ETGVTQSPTHLIKTRGQQVTLRCSSQSGHNTVSWYQQALGQGPQFIFQYYREEENGRGNFPPRFSGLQFPNYSSELNVNALELDDSALYLCASGARDYNYNEQFFGPGTRLTVL.

The genes are TRBV21-1 and TRBJ2-4; TRBD1 is taken as the D call from the table, unchecked against the DNA. TRBV21-1 is flagged as a pseudogene. The CDR3 length is 16 residues. DNA for the CDR3: TGTGCCAGCAGCAAAACTTTAACCAGGGGTGAGAACATTCAGTACTTC. It yields the protein CASSKTLTRGENIQYF.

V gene TRBV5-8 combines with J gene TRBJ2-7; a weak D match, TRBD2 (6 bases). Germline CDR1 SGHTS, CDR2 YDEGEE. Trimming stripped 5 bases from V and 3 bases from J, with 21 bases between. The CDR3 loop spans 16 amino acids. The CDR3 coding sequence is TGTGCCAGCAGACGACTCACCGGGACTCTAGGCTACGAGCAGTACTTC. Amino acids: CASRRLTGTLGYEQYF. Together with reference TRBV5-8 and TRBJ2-7, the CDR3 gives the full variable domain: EAGVTQSPTHLIKTRGQQATLRCSPISGHTSVYWYQQALGLGLQFLLWYDEGEERNRGNFPPRFSGRQFPNYSSELNVNALELEDSALYLCASRRLTGTLGYEQYFGPGTRLTVT.

Of note for this clonotype: Given a much more abundant clone one base away, this may be a read error. The chain uses TRBV27 and TRBJ2-7; 8 bases fit TRBD1. After removal of 11 bases from V and 2 bases from J, the junction contained 14 bases not matched to a gene. The CDR3 has 15 amino acids. Germline CDR1 MNHEY, CDR2 SMNVEV (reference sequence). CDR3 DNA sequence: TGTGCCGCCTCGAGGACAGGGACAGTGGCCTACGAGCAGTACTTC. It yields the protein CAASRTGTVAYEQYF.

The chain recombines TRBV4-1 with TRBJ2-7, with a possible D match to TRBD1 (7 bases). The closer fit of TRBJ2-4 to the DNA end suggests the J call may be wrong. Germline-derived CDR1 and CDR2 are MGHRA and YSYEKL. This CDR3 comprises 17 residues. This CDR3 reads CASSQDIGGGAWNIQYF. For the CDR3, the DNA is TGCGCCAGCAGCCAAGATATCGGAGGGGGCGCGTGGAACATTCAGTACTTC.

The CDR3 loop is CASRRRTGTSTDTQYF. Written as DNA, the CDR3 is TGTGCCAGCAGACGCAGAACAGGGACTAGCACAGATACGCAGTATTTT. V and J are TRBV6-1 and TRBJ2-3; D is possibly TRBD1 or TRBD2 (6 bases each). The CDR3 contains 16 residues. Trimming took off 6 bases at V and 0 bases at J, with 16 bases between the two ends. The germline V gene has CDR1 MNHNS and CDR2 SASEGT.

This clonotype turned up a few times. The genes are TRBV11-1 and TRBJ2-2; D call uncertain. Trimming removed 3 bases from V and 3 bases from J, with 8 bases in between. Germline V CDR1 and CDR2: SGHAT, FQDESV (reference sequence). There are 14 residues in the CDR3. The CDR3 DNA follows: TGTGCCAGCAGCTTCCACTACGACACCGGGGAGCTGTTTTTT. Protein product: CASSFHYDTGELFF.

This clonotype was observed at least ten times. The chain has TRBV12-3 or TRBV12-4 and TRBJ2-7; D unclear. The CDR3 is 15 residues long. V lost 2 bases, J lost 1 base, and 12 bases lay in between. In nucleotides, the CDR3 is TGTGCCAGCAGTTTAAGGTCGGGCCCTTCCTACGAGCAGTACTTC. It encodes CASSLRSGPSYEQYF.

This clonotype was seen once. The chain joins TRBV5-6 to TRBJ1-1, with 7 bases matching TRBD1. Germline assignment: CDR1 SGHDT and CDR2 YYEEEE. V lost 1 base to trimming and J lost 6 bases; unmatched junction nucleotides: 6. There are 14 residues in the CDR3. The CDR3, as DNA: TGTGCCAGCAGCTTGAGGCCAGGGGGTCCTGAAGCTTTCTTT. The encoded protein is CASSLRPGGPEAFF.

This clonotype was detected a few times. The chain uses TRBV12-3 or TRBV12-4 and TRBJ2-7; 12 bases are a match to TRBD2. CDR3 length equals 16 residues. With 6 bases clipped from V and 7 bases from J, the junction kept 13 bases outside the gene matches. Here the CDR3 reads CASRGRGLAGNNEQYF. In nucleotides, the CDR3 is TGTGCCAGCAGGGGACGAGGACTAGCGGGAAACAATGAGCAGTACTTC.

V is TRBV9 and J is TRBJ2-7; no clear D. The V gene's germline CDR1 is SGDLS and CDR2 YYNGEE. The CDR3 contains 14 residues. The V and J ends lost 4 bases and 2 bases respectively, with 13 bases between them. CDR3 DNA: TGTGCCAGCAGCCCCTCCGCAGGACCCTACGAGCAGTACTTC. It translates to CASSPSAGPYEQYF.

This chain uses TRBV20-1 with TRBJ1-2; no clear D gene. The V end was cut by 3 bases, the J end by 4 bases, with 12 bases between. The V gene's germline CDR1 is DFQATT and CDR2 SNEGSKA (reference sequence). This CDR3 is built from 13 residues. The CDR3 DNA sequence: TGCAGTGCTAGTGAAGACTGGAGCTATGGCTACACCTTC. The encoded protein is CSASEDWSYGYTF.

This clonotype was seen ten or more times. This chain connects TRBV24-1 to TRBJ2-1; no definite D call. There are 14 residues in the CDR3. Trimming shortened V by 3 bases and J by 2 bases, and 7 bases separated the two germline ends. Germline CDR1 and CDR2: KGHDR and SFDVKD. CDR3 DNA sequence: TGTGCCACCAGTGATCCAGAACCCTACAATGAGCAGTTCTTC. It codes for CATSDPEPYNEQFF.

This CDR3 reads CSARGGRTEKLFF. The CDR3 DNA reads as TGCAGTGCTAGGGGCGGCCGAACCGAAAAACTGTTTTTT. V gene TRBV20-1 combines with J gene TRBJ1-4; no clear D. Per germline, CDR1 DFQATT and CDR2 SNEGSKA (reference sequence). The CDR3 is made up of 13 amino acids. V lost 3 bases and J 8 bases, leaving 13 bases between the germline ends.

CDR3 sequence (DNA): TGTGCCAGCAGCGCTCGGCCTGAAAAACTGTTTTTT. Residues: CASSARPEKLFF. The chain employs TRBV28 and TRBJ1-4, with unresolved D. Germline CDR1 and CDR2: MDHEN and SYDVKM. V lost 6 bases, J lost 7 bases, and 9 bases lay in between. This CDR3 spans 12 amino acids.

This clonotype was detected a few times. The rearrangement uses TRBV27 and TRBJ1-1; D unclear. Germline V gives CDR1 MNHEY, CDR2 SMNVEV (reference sequence). V lost 7 bases and J 2 bases, leaving 14 bases between the germline ends. CDR3 length: 14 amino acids. In DNA, the CDR3 is TGTGCCAGCACCAACTCTGGGCCCAACACTGAAGCTTTCTTT. This codes for CASTNSGPNTEAFF.

This clonotype was found a few times. The chain uses TRBV2 and TRBJ2-3; the D gene is possibly TRBD2 (5 bases). The germline gives CDR1 SNHLY, CDR2 FYNNEI. There are 17 residues in the CDR3. Trimming shortened V by 4 bases and J by 2 bases, and 19 bases separated the two germline ends. CDR3 in amino acids: CASSVGVGVRDTDTQYF. DNA for the CDR3: TGTGCCAGCAGTGTTGGAGTCGGGGTACGGGACACAGATACGCAGTATTTT. Looking up the rest from reference TRBV2 and TRBJ2-3 gives the full variable domain: EPEVTQTPSHQVTQMGQEVILRCVPISNHLYFYWYRQILGQKVEFLVSFYNNEISEKSEIFDDQFSVERPDGSNFTLKIRSTKLEDSAMYFCASSVGVGVRDTDTQYFGPGTRLTVL.

This rearrangement joins TRBV6-6 to TRBJ2-5; D is undetermined. CDR3 length: 14 amino acids. Trimming stripped 4 bases from V and 11 bases from J, with 20 bases between. Germline V gives CDR1 MNHNY, CDR2 SVGAGI (reference sequence). CDR3 sequence: CASSLDLRRSEQYF. CDR3 DNA: TGTGCCAGCAGTTTAGACCTCCGGCGAAGTGAGCAGTACTTC.

This clonotype appeared many times. This chain joins TRBV10-3 and TRBJ2-1; D may correspond to TRBD1 or TRBD2 (5 bases each). The germline V gene has CDR1 ENHRY and CDR2 SYGVKD. V dropped 7 bases and J dropped 0 bases, with 13 bases sitting between them. This CDR3 is 15 amino acids long. The CDR3 nucleotides are TGTGCCATCACCCCGGGGCAGGGCTCCTACAATGAGCAGTTCTTC. Amino acid sequence: CAITPGQGSYNEQFF.

This clonotype was seen a few times. This chain uses TRBV27 with TRBJ2-4; 7 bases match TRBD1. The junction had 18 bases not matched to a gene; V was cut back by 4 bases and J by 6 bases. From germline, CDR1 is MNHEY and CDR2 SMNVEV (reference sequence). CDR3 length equals 18 residues. DNA of the CDR3: TGTGCCAGCAGTTCTCTACGGGACAGCACCTCACTATCAAACATTCAGTACTTC. Translated, it gives CASSSLRDSTSLSNIQYF.

The chain has TRBV21-1 and TRBJ2-5; TRBD2 reflects the table's D call only, with no check against the DNA. Near its end, the DNA agrees better with TRBJ2-7, so the J call may be wrong. TRBV21-1 is deemed a pseudogene. CDR3 length: 16 residues. In nucleotides, the CDR3 is TGTGCCAGCAGTAATCATACTAGCGGGGCTTCTTACGAGCAGTACTTC. It is translated as CASSNHTSGASYEQYF.

This clonotype was seen ten or more times. This chain connects TRBV10-3 to TRBJ1-2; weak D call: TRBD1 (5 bases). V shed 4 bases and J shed 4 bases, with 10 bases lying between them. The CDR3 is made up of 13 amino acids. In germline, CDR1 is ENHRY, CDR2 SYGVKD. The CDR3 loop reads CAISVGTSYGYTF. CDR3 DNA: TGTGCCATCAGTGTTGGGACGTCCTATGGCTACACCTTC.

This chain links TRBV10-3 with TRBJ2-3, with D tentatively TRBD2 (6 bases). This CDR3 is built from 15 residues. Trimming removed 4 bases at V and 1 base at J, with 12 bases between. From germline, CDR1 is ENHRY and CDR2 SYGVKD. CDR3 coding DNA: TGTGCCATCAGTGCGGCTAGCGCCGGCACAGATACGCAGTATTTT. It yields the protein CAISAASAGTDTQYF.